The 7 T cell receptor beta chains below come from one sample, sequenced in a study of T cell responses to AZD1222 COVID-19 vaccine (dated by TCRdb to the early 2020s). The time point label, read with the paper, signifies: about 28 days (+/-7) after the second vaccine dose. Libraries were made using the immunoSEQ multiplex PCR assay. TCRdb retrieved this table from immuneACCESS and kept in-frame rearrangements only. Not all clones are present; in checked studies, unresolved V genes account for under half, and no reason is known for the remainder. Within this sample are fewer than 150,000 clones, with 89% of them counted one time only. In total, the top ten clones hold 8% to 10% of the sample. The starting material was peripheral blood, obtained 28 days after the second AZD1222 dose. Receptors originate from an adult who received the AZD1222 COVID-19 vaccine.

The gene calls are TRBV19 and TRBJ1-5; tentative D call: TRBD1 (6 bases). With 0 bases removed from V and 7 bases from J, the gap between germline ends came to 7 bases. CDR3 length: 13 residues. The germline gives CDR1 LNHDA, CDR2 SQIVND (reference sequence). In DNA, the CDR3 is TGTGCCAGTAGTATAGACAGGGGACAGCCCCAGCATTTT. This codes for CASSIDRGQPQHF.

This chain connects TRBV18 to TRBJ1-5; possibly TRBD1 for D (6 bases). Looked up from germline, CDR1 is KGHSH and CDR2 is LQKENI. The CDR3 spans 16 residues. The germline V and J ends were trimmed by 1 base and 0 bases, with 10 bases remaining between them. The CDR3 nucleotides read TGTGCCAGCTCACCACGGCGGGGGGCTAGCAATCAGCCCCAGCATTTT. Protein sequence: CASSPRRGASNQPQHF.

The J gene is TRBJ2-1, the V gene TRBV19, with 9 positions matching TRBD1. The CDR3 runs to 17 residues. CDR1 and CDR2 from the germline V gene are LNHDA and SQIVND (reference sequence). The J segment lost 3 bases and the V segment lost 5 bases, leaving 11 bases of the junction unmatched. Here the CDR3 DNA reads TGTGCCAGTAGTCCCCCCCCGGGACAGGGAAACTACAATGAGCAGTTCTTC. Protein product: CASSPPPGQGNYNEQFF.

In the case of this clone: A read error may produce the germline difference seen at one junction end. The gene calls are TRBV29-1 and TRBJ1-2, with TRBD1 matching 7 bases. The CDR3 has 15 residues. Per germline, CDR1 SQVTM and CDR2 ANQGSEA. In DNA form, the CDR3 reads TGCAGCGTTCAAGACAGGGTACGAGCAGACTATGGCTACACCTTC. Its translation: CSVQDRVRADYGYTF.

This clone has only a few counts. The V gene is TRBV30, the J gene TRBJ1-2, with TRBD1 as a possible D gene (5 bases). In germline, CDR1 is GTSNPN, CDR2 SVGIG (reference sequence). Trimming cost V 4 bases and J 5 bases, with 17 bases left between them. This CDR3 has 14 amino acids. CDR3 coding DNA: TGTGCCTGGAATGCTGGGGCGGATGGATATGGCTACACCTTC. Amino acid sequence: CAWNAGADGYGYTF.

The V call is TRBV30, the J call TRBJ1-2; D unclear. CDR1 and CDR2 (germline): GTSNPN, SVGIG (reference sequence). CDR3 size: 11 residues. V was clipped by 3 bases and J by 2 bases, with 4 bases between them. The CDR3 here is CAWSQNYGYTF. The CDR3 DNA reads as TGTGCCTGGAGCCAGAACTATGGCTACACCTTC. Supplemented by reference TRBV30 and TRBJ1-2, the full variable domain reads SQTIHQWPATLVQPVGSPLSLECTVEGTSNPNLYWYRQAAGRGLQLLFYSVGIGQISSEVPQNLSASRPQDRQFILSSKKLLLSDSGFYLCAWSQNYGYTFGSGTRLTVV.

This chain uses TRBV2 with TRBJ1-1; D is perhaps TRBD1 (5 bases). CDR1 is SNHLY, CDR2 FYNNEI, per germline. CDR3 length equals 16 residues. With 3 bases removed from V and 3 bases from J, the gap between germline ends came to 17 bases. The CDR3: CASSEEEAAGDTEAFF. In DNA, the CDR3 is TGTGCCAGCAGTGAGGAGGAGGCCGCGGGGGACACTGAAGCTTTCTTT.